The source of this TCR beta chain is a study of T cells in Graves' hyperthyroidism and ophthalmopathy. Diagnostic decisions used clinical symptoms, serum thyroxine and TRAb, thyroid ultrasound and orbital computed tomography. Amplification of TCR beta CDR3 regions was performed using RNA transcripts as template. A first-round RT-PCR of the TCR CDR3 used the HTBI primer set. TCRdb re-called the multiplex PCR reads with MiXCR, one entry per CDR3 protein. The sample holds some 530,000 distinct CDR3 sequences, under 25% seen once. This clonotype was observed a handful of times. The junction had 2 bases not matched to a gene; V was cut back by 3 bases and J by 9 bases. From germline, CDR1 is LGHDT and CDR2 YNNKEL (reference sequence). The CDR3 length is 12 residues.

The receptor's source is a woman between 65 and 79 years old with Graves' ophthalmopathy. The chain links TRBV3-1 to TRBJ2-1, with 7 bases fitting TRBD2. The sequenced material came from blood. This chain's CDR3 is CASSHSGFEQFF. DNA for the CDR3: TGTGCCAGCAGCCATAGCGGGTTTGAGCAGTTCTTC.